These T cell receptor beta chains were read from a single sample in a study of blood T cells in healthy people across ages. TCRdb redid the calling of the 5' RACE reads with MiXCR, one entry per CDR3 protein. The sample has about 680,000 distinct CDR3 sequences; about half are singletons. Sequenced material: blood. The receptors stem from a woman aged 55 to 70 in good health. The CDR3 runs from the conserved cysteine through the conserved F or W. The D gene is left open where the match is weak. Size tells how often a clone was seen (once, few, many) or the class of an expanded clone, and some rows leave it out.

TRBV11-2	TRBJ2-7	-	-	TGTGCCAGCAGCTTAAAAGGGAGGTCCCTTCCCTACGAGCAGTACTTC	CASSLKGRSLPYEQYF
TRBV28	TRBJ2-2	-	TRBD2	TGTGCCAGTCGACGGCGGGGAGGGGGGGAGCTGTTTTTT	CASRRRGGGELFF
TRBV7-9	TRBJ2-4	-	TRBD2	TGTGCCAGCAGCCGCGGGAGTTCTGAGACCCGGTACTTC	CASSRGSSETRYF
TRBV9	TRBJ2-3	few	-	TGTGCCAGCAGCGTAGCTACTACATCGGCAGATACGCAGTATTTT	CASSVATTSADTQYF
TRBV7-2	TRBJ2-7	few	-	TGTGCCAGCAGCTTAGGTCCCAGGGACTACGAGCAGTACTTC	CASSLGPRDYEQYF
TRBV5-1	TRBJ2-1	few	-	TGCGCCAGCAGCCTCGGGACCATCTCCTACAATGAGCAGTTCTTC	CASSLGTISYNEQFF
TRBV20-1	TRBJ1-2	-	-	TGCAGTGCCCCCAATCCTATCGTTGGCTACACCTTC	CSAPNPIVGYTF
TRBV28	TRBJ2-6	-	-	TGTGCCAGCACCTCTCGGCACGGGGCCAACGTCCTGACTTTC	CASTSRHGANVLTF
TRBV20-1	TRBJ2-7	-	TRBD2	TGCAGTGCTAGATCGGGGGAGGGTAGTTCCTACGAGCAGTACTTC	CSARSGEGSSYEQYF
TRBV24-1	TRBJ2-7	-	-	TGTGCCACCAGTGATTTGGGCAGTTGGTACTTC	CATSDLGSWYF
TRBV7-3	TRBJ2-1	-	-	TGTGCCAGCAGCCCCCGGCTTGGGCTAGAGAACTACAATGAGCAGTTCTTC	CASSPRLGLENYNEQFF
TRBV15	TRBJ2-1	-	-	TGTGCCACCGCCCAGATCGCCGGGTACCAAGAGACCCAGTTCTTC	CATAQIAGYQETQFF
TRBV20-1	TRBJ1-4	-	-	TGCAGTGCTAGAGCCTTAGTTAGGGGCTCAACTAATGAAAAACTGTTTTTT	CSARALVRGSTNEKLFF
TRBV3-1	TRBJ1-2	once	-	TGTGCCAGCAGCCGGGCAGCTAACTGTGGCTACACCTTC	CASSRAANCGYTF
TRBV18	TRBJ1-5	-	-	TGTGCCAGCTCACCAGCGGTAAATCAGCCCCAGCATTTT	CASSPAVNQPQHF
TRBV29-1	TRBJ2-7	-	-	TGCAGCGTTGGGCAAGCCCCCTACGAGCAGTACTTC	CSVGQAPYEQYF
TRBV7-6	TRBJ2-7	-	-	TGTGCCAGCAGCCCTCGAGAAGGCAGTAGGTCCTACGAGCAGTACTTC	CASSPREGSRSYEQYF
TRBV7-2	TRBJ2-5	-	TRBD2	TGTGCCAGCAGCTTAGGGACTAGCAGAGGGACCCAGTACTTC	CASSLGTSRGTQYF
TRBV7-2	TRBJ2-7	-	TRBD1	TGTGCCAGCACCCCCGGGACAGGAGCCTACGAGCAGTACTTC	CASTPGTGAYEQYF
TRBV27	TRBJ2-7	-	-	TGTGCCAGCAGTTTATTCCGAGTGGCTACCGACGAGCAGTACTTC	CASSLFRVATDEQYF